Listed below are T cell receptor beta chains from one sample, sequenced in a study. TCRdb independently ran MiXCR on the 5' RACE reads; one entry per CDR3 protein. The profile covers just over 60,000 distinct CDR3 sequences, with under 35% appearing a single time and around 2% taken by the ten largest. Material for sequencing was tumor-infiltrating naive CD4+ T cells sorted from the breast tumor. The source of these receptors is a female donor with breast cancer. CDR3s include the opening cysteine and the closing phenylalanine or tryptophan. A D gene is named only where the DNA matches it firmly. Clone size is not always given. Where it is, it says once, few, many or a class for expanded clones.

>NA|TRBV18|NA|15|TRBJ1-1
CASSPSEQSNTEAFF
TGTGCCAGCTCACCAAGTGAACAGTCGAACACTGAAGCTTTCTTT
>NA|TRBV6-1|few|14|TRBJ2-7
CASSEAGGTYEQYF
TGTGCCAGCAGTGAAGCAGGGGGGACCTACGAGCAGTACTTC
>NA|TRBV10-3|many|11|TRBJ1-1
CAIRVATEAFF
TGTGCCATCAGGGTGGCCACTGAAGCTTTCTTT
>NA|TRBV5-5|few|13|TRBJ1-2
CASSVDGDYGYTF
TGTGCCAGCAGCGTGGACGGAGACTATGGCTACACCTTC
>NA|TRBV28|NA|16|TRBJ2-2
CASSSQKGPSIGELFF
TGTGCCAGCAGTTCCCAGAAGGGCCCATCAATAGGGGAGCTGTTTTTT
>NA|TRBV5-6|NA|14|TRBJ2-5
CASSLPSGLETQYF
TGTGCCAGCAGCTTGCCGTCTGGGTTGGAGACCCAGTACTTC
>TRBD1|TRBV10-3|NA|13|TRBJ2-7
CATAVDRFDEQYF
TGTGCCACCGCCGTGGACAGGTTCGACGAGCAGTACTTC
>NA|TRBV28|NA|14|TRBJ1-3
CASSFEGLRNTIYF
TGTGCCAGCAGTTTTGAAGGGCTTAGGAACACCATATATTTT
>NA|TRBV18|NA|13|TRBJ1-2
CASSDRTNYGYTF
TGTGCCAGCTCAGACAGGACTAACTATGGCTATACCTTC
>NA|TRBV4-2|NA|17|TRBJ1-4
CASSQDPGTATNEKLFF
TGTGCCAGCAGCCAAGATCCAGGGACTGCAACTAATGAAAAACTGTTTTTT
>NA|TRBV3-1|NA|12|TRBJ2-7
CASSHGSYEQYF
TGTGCCAGCAGCCACGGTTCCTACGAGCAGTACTTC
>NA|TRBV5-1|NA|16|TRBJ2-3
CASSLRGLTSTDTQYF
TGCGCCAGCAGCTTAAGGGGTCTGACTAGCACAGATACGCAGTATTTT
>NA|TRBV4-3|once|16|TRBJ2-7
CASSQEWGATSYEQYF
TGCGCCAGCAGCCAAGAATGGGGGGCTACCTCCTACGAGCAGTACTTC
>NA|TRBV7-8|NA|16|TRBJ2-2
CATRVDIRGRTGELFF
TGTGCCACCAGGGTCGATATAAGGGGGAGGACCGGGGAGCTGTTTTTT
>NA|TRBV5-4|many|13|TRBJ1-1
CASSAYRNTEAFF
TGTGCCAGCAGCGCCTACAGGAACACTGAAGCTTTCTTT
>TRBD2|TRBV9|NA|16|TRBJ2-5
CASSVVAGGAIETQYF
TGTGCCAGCAGCGTAGTGGCGGGGGGCGCCATAGAGACCCAGTACTTC
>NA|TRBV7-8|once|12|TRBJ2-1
CASSPNGGEQFF
TGTGCCAGCAGCCCGAACGGGGGTGAGCAGTTCTTC
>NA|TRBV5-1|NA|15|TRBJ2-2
CASSWARGFGGELFF
TGCGCCAGCAGCTGGGCCAGGGGTTTCGGCGGGGAGCTGTTTTTT
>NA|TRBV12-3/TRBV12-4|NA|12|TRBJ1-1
CASSLFPGVAFF
TGTGCCAGCAGTTTGTTTCCGGGGGTGGCTTTCTTT
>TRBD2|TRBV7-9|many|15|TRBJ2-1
CASSPLAGSYNEQFF
TGTGCCAGCAGCCCACTAGCGGGAAGCTACAATGAGCAGTTCTTC
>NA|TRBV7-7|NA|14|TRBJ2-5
CASSLNGPQETQYF
TGTGCTAGCAGTCTAAACGGACCGCAAGAGACCCAGTACTTC